The next 3 T cell receptor beta chains were all read from a single sample in a study. TCRdb fed the 5' RACE reads into MiXCR, producing one record per CDR3 protein. The sample includes some 30,000 distinct CDR3 sequences, 25% to 30% of them seen just once. Cells sorted as Tregs were CD4+, CD25+ and CD127-/low. Sequencing was done on a sample of tumor-infiltrating Tregs sorted from the breast tumor. Receptor source: a female donor with breast cancer.

The genes are TRBV2 and TRBJ1-2, with D possibly matching TRBD1 (5 bases). With 6 bases removed from V and 6 bases from J, the gap between germline ends came to 11 bases. CDR3 length equals 12 residues. CDR1 and CDR2 (germline): SNHLY, FYNNEI. This CDR3 reads CASSRTPNGYTF. Here the CDR3 DNA reads TGTGCCAGCAGCCGGACACCTAATGGCTACACCTTC. The full variable domain, completed using reference TRBV2 and TRBJ1-2, is EPEVTQTPSHQVTQMGQEVILRCVPISNHLYFYWYRQILGQKVEFLVSFYNNEISEKSEIFDDQFSVERPDGSNFTLKIRSTKLEDSAMYFCASSRTPNGYTFGSGTRLTVV.

The V gene is TRBV12-3 or TRBV12-4, the J gene TRBJ2-1, with a tentative D call TRBD1 (5 bases). The CDR3 loop spans 11 amino acids. V lost 5 bases and J 10 bases, leaving 9 bases between the germline ends. The CDR3 nucleotides read TGTGCCAGCAGTCGCAGACAGGAGCAGTTCTTC. It is translated as CASSRRQEQFF.

The chain uses TRBV12-3 or TRBV12-4 and TRBJ2-1; 7 positions agree with TRBD2. The V and J ends lost 4 bases and 7 bases, in that order; junction bases with no gene match: 7. This CDR3 comprises 14 residues. Written as DNA, the CDR3 is TGTGCCAGCAGTTCCAACGGGGGGACTAATGAGCAGTTCTTC. It encodes CASSSNGGTNEQFF.